This T cell receptor (beta chain) stems from a study of T cells after yellow fever vaccination. Germline trimming cut 4 bases from V and 6 bases from J; bases unmatched to any gene: 7. The length of the CDR3 is 14 residues. Germline lookup yields CDR1 LNHDA and CDR2 SQIVND (reference sequence). This clonotype was found a few times. Its specificity is unknown. Researchers made TCR cDNA using 5'RACE template switching, and this step added a universal primer site and UMIs. TCRdb fed the 5' RACE reads into MiXCR, producing one record per CDR3 protein. Of approximately 300,000 distinct CDR3 sequences in the sample, around 10% were seen once. Whole-study results and caveats: CD4 and CD8 compartments shared a small share of clonotypes, likely from convergent recombination. At around 95% for CD4 and about 88% for CD8, most primary-vaccination clones showed up again after the booster.

The clonotype originates from a man aged 18 to 29 who received the YFV17D yellow fever vaccine. The rearrangement joins TRBV19 to TRBJ1-2; 8 bases line up with TRBD1. The sequences come from CD4+ T cells sorted from PBMCs, collected 45 days after the yellow fever booster vaccination. This CDR3 is CASSTKRTGNGYTF. The CDR3 nucleotides are TGTGCCAGTAGTACAAAAAGGACAGGGAATGGCTACACCTTC.